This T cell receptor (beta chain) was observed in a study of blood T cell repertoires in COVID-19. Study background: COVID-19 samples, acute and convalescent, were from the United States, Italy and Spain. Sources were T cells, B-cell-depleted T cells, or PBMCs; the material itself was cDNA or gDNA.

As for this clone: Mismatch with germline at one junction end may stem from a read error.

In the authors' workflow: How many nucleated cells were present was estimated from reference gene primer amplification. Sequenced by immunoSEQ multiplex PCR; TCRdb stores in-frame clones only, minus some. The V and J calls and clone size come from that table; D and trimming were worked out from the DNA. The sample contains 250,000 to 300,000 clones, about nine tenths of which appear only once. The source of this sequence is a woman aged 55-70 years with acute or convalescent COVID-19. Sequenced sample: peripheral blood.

The chain's CDR3 is CASSLAMRVQETQYF. CDR3 bases: TGTGCTAGCAGCTTAGCGATGAGAGTACAAGAGACCCAGTACTTC. The V call is TRBV7-7, the J call TRBJ2-5; a possible D gene is TRBD2 (5 bases). Germline CDR1 SSHAT, CDR2 FNYEAQ (reference sequence). The CDR3 is 15 amino acids.